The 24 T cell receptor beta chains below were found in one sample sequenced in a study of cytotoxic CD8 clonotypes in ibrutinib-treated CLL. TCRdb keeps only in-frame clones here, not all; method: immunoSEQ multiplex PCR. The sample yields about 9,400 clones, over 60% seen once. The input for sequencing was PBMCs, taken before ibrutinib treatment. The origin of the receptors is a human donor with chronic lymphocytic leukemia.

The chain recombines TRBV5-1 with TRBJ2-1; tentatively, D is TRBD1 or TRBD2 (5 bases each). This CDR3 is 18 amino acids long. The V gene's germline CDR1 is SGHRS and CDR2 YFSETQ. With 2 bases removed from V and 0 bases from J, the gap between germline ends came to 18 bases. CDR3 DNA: TGCGCCAGCAGCTTAAGGGGCTTAACGGGGAGCTCCTACAATGAGCAGTTCTTC. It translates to CASSLRGLTGSSYNEQFF.

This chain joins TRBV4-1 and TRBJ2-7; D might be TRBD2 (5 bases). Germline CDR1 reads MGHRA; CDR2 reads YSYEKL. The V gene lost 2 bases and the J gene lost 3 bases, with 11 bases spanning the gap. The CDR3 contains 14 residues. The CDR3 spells CASSQSSGYYEQYF. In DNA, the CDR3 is TGCGCCAGCAGCCAATCGTCGGGATACTACGAGCAGTACTTC.

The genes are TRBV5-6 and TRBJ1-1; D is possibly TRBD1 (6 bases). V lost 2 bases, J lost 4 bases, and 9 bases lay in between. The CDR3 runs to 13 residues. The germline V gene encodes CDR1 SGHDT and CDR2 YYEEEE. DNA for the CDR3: TGTGCCAGCAGCTTCGGGGGGCTCACTGAAGCTTTCTTT. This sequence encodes CASSFGGLTEAFF.

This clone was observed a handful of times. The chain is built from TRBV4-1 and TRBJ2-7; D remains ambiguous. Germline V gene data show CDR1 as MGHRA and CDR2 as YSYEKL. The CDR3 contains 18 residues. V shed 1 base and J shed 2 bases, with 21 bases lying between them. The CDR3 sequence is CASSQGVTLAVTTYEQYF. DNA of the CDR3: TGCGCCAGCAGCCAAGGGGTAACGTTAGCAGTTACAACCTACGAGCAGTACTTC.

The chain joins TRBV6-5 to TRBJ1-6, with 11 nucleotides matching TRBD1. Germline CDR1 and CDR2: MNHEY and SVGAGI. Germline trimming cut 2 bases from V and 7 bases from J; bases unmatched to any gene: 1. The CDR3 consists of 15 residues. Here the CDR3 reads CASSYGDRGNSPLHF. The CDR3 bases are TGTGCCAGCAGTTACGGGGACAGGGGGAATTCACCCCTCCACTTT.

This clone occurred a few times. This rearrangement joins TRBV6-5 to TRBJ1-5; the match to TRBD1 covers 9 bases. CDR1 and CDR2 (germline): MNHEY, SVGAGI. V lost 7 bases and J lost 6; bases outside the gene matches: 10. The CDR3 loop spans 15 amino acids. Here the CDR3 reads CASTPGGQGGQPQHF. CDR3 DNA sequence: TGTGCCAGCACCCCAGGGGGACAGGGTGGTCAGCCCCAGCATTTT.

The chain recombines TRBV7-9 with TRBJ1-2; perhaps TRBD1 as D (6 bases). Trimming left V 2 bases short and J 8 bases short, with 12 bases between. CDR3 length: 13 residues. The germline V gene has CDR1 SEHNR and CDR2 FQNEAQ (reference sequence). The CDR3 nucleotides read TGTGCCAGCAGCTTAATACAGGGAAGGGGCTACACCTTC. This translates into CASSLIQGRGYTF.

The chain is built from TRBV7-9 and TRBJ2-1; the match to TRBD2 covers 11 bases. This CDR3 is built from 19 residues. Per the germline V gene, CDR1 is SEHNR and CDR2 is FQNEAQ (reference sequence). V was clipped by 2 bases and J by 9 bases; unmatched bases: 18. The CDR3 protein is CASSLPLRGLAGGGAEQFF. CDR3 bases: TGTGCCAGCAGCTTACCTCTTCGCGGTCTAGCGGGGGGTGGGGCTGAGCAGTTCTTC.

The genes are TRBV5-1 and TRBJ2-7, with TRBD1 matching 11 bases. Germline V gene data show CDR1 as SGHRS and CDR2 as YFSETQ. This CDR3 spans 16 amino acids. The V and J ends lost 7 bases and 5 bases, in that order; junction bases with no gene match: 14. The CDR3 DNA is TGCGCCAGCCGACTACGAGGGACAGGGGGTTTCGACGAGCAGTACTTC. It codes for CASRLRGTGGFDEQYF.

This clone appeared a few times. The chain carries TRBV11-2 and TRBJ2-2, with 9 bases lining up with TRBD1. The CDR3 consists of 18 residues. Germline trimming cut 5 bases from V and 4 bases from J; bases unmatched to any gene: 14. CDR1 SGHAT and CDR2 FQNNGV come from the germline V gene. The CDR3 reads CASSLRLGQGISTGELFF. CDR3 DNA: TGTGCCAGCAGCCTGCGGCTGGGACAGGGAATCTCCACCGGGGAGCTGTTTTTT.

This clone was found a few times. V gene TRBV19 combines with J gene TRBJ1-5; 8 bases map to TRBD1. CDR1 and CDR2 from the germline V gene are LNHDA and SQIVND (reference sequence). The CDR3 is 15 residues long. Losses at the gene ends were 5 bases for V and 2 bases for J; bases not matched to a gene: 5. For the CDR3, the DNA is TGTGCCAGTAGTCTCGGACAGGGCCGCAATCAGCCCCAGCATTTT. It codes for CASSLGQGRNQPQHF.

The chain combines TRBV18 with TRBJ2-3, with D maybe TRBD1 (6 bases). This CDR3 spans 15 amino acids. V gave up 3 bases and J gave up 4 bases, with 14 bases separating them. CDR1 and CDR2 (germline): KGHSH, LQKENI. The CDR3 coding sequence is TGTGCCAGCTCACCTGGGACACATGAGGCAGATACGCAGTATTTT. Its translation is CASSPGTHEADTQYF. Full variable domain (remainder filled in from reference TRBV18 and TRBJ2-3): NAGVMQNPRHLVRRRGQEARLRCSPMKGHSHVYWYRQLPEEGLKFMVYLQKENIIDESGMPKERFSAEFPKEGPSILRIQQVVRGDSAAYFCASSPGTHEADTQYFGPGTRLTVL.

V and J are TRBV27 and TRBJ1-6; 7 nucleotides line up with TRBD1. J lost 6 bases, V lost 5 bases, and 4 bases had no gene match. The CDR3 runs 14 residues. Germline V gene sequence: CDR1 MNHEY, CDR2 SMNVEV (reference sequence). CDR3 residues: CASSTGTANSPLHF. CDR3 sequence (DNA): TGTGCCAGCAGTACCGGGACAGCTAATTCACCCCTCCACTTT.

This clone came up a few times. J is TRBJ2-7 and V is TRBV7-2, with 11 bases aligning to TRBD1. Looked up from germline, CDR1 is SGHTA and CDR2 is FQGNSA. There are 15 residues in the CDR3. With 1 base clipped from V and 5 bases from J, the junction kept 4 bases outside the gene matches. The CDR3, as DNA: TGTGCCAGCAGCTTAGGTTGGGGACAGGGGGACGAGCAGTACTTC. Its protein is CASSLGWGQGDEQYF.

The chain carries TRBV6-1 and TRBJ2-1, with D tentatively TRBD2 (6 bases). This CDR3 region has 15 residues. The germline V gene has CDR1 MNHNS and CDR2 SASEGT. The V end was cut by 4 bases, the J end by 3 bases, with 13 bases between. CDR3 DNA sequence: TGTGCCAGCAGTGCCAGCTGGAGGGGCTACAATGAGCAGTTCTTC. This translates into CASSASWRGYNEQFF.

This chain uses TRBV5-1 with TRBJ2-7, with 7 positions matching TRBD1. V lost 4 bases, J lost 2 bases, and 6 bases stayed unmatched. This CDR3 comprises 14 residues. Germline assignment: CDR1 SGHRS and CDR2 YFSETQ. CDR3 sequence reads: CASSHRDSPYEQYF. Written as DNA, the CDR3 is TGCGCCAGCAGCCACCGGGACAGCCCCTACGAGCAGTACTTC.

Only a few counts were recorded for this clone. The CDR3 sequence is CASSDGSDYGYTF. The CDR3 DNA follows: TGTGCCAGCAGTGACGGGTCAGACTATGGCTACACCTTC. The chain joins TRBV2 to TRBJ1-2; D not resolved. V was clipped by 3 bases and J by 3 bases, with 8 bases between them. CDR1 is SNHLY and CDR2 is FYNNEI in the germline V gene. The CDR3 length is 13 residues.

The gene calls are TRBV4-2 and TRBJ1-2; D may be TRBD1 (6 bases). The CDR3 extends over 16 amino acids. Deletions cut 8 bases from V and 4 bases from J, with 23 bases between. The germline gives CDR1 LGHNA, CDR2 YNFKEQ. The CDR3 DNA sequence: TGTGCCAGCCTTTCAAATCCAGGGACAACGGTCTATGGCTACACCTTC. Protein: CASLSNPGTTVYGYTF.

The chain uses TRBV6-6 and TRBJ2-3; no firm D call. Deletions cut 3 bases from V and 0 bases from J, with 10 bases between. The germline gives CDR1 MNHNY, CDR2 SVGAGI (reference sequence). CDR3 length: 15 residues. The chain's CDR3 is CASSYRVGSTDTQYF. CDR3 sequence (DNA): TGTGCCAGCAGTTATCGGGTCGGAAGCACAGATACGCAGTATTTT.

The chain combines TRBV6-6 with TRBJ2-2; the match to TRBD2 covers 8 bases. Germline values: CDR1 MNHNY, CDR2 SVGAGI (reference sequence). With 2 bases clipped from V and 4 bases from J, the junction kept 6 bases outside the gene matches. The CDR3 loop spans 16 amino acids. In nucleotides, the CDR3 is TGTGCCAGCAGTTACAACGGGAGGGCGGGCACCGGGGAGCTGTTTTTT. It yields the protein CASSYNGRAGTGELFF.

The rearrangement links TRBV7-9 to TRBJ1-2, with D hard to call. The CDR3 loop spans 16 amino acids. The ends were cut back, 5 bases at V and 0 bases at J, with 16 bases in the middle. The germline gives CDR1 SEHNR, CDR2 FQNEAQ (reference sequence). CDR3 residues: CASSLTQASSNYGYTF. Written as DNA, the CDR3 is TGTGCCAGCAGCCTGACTCAGGCCTCCTCTAACTATGGCTACACCTTC.

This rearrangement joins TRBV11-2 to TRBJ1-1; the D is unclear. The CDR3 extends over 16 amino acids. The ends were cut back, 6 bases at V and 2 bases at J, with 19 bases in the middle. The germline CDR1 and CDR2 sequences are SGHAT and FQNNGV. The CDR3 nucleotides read TGTGCCAGCAGTCCCGGACGGAACACCCGAAACACTGAAGCTTTCTTT. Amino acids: CASSPGRNTRNTEAFF.

The CDR3 DNA sequence: TGTGCCAGCAGTACCCCGGGGGGCTACGAGCAGTACTTC. Translating gives CASSTPGGYEQYF. The chain uses TRBV6-5 and TRBJ2-7; 7 nucleotides agree with TRBD2. Germline V gives CDR1 MNHEY, CDR2 SVGAGI. The CDR3 contains 13 residues. V lost 5 bases, J lost 3 bases, and 4 bases stayed unmatched.

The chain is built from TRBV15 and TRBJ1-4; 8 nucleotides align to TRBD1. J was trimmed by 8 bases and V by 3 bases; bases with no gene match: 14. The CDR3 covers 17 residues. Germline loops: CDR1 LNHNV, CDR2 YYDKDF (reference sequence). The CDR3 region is CATSSRRWTGWGEKLFF. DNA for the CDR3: TGTGCCACCAGCAGTCGTAGGTGGACAGGGTGGGGAGAAAAACTGTTTTTT.